The clone carrying this T cell receptor beta chain was observed once. This sample is part of a study of blood T cell repertoires in COVID-19. On the study more broadly: PBMCs, B-cell-depleted T cells, or T cells provided the cDNA or gDNA that made up the material.

Seattle researchers signed up patients amid active infection and tracked them longitudinally. Per the authors' pipeline: Counts of nucleated cells, estimated from reference gene primer amplification, were obtained. Only in-frame clones appear in the TCRdb table, and some are missing; sequencing was by immunoSEQ multiplex PCR. V, J and clone size are those of that table, while D and trimming were read from the DNA. The repertoire holds some 140,000 clones, with roughly 80% as singletons. Sample: peripheral blood. The clonotype originates from a woman aged 55 to 70 with COVID-19, enrolled during active disease.

CDR3 DNA: TGTGCCACCAGCGGCCCGGACTTCACTGAAGCTTTCTTT. Encoded protein: CATSGPDFTEAFF. The genes are TRBV15 and TRBJ1-1; D unclear. The CDR3 extends over 13 amino acids. The germline V gene encodes CDR1 LNHNV and CDR2 YYDKDF (reference sequence). V lost 5 bases to trimming and J lost 4 bases, with 11 bases between them.